The 26 T cell receptor beta chains given below trace back to one sample, sequenced in a study of blood T cell repertoires in COVID-19. Clones were read by immunoSEQ multiplex PCR, and TCRdb kept only the in-frame ones, dropping some. The sample lists 120,000 or so clones, 80% to 85% occurring once. The sample was peripheral blood. These TCRs come from a woman between 45 and 65 years old with acute or convalescent COVID-19.

This rearrangement joins TRBV10-3 to TRBJ2-6; 14 bases match TRBD2. CDR1 and CDR2 (germline): ENHRY, SYGVKD. V lost 3 bases to trimming and J lost 3 bases; unmatched junction nucleotides: 10. This CDR3 comprises 20 residues. CDR3 sequence reads: CAISDLRGLAGASGANVLTF. As DNA, the CDR3 is TGTGCCATCAGTGACCTCCGGGGACTAGCGGGAGCAAGTGGGGCCAACGTCCTGACTTTC.

The rearrangement uses TRBV28 and TRBJ1-3; a weak D match, TRBD1 (5 bases). The CDR3 totals 15 residues. V gave up 1 base and J gave up 0 bases, with 7 bases separating them. Germline V gives CDR1 MDHEN, CDR2 SYDVKM. Here the CDR3 reads CASSLFGHSGNTIYF. The CDR3 coding sequence is TGTGCCAGCAGTTTATTCGGACACTCTGGAAACACCATATATTTT.

Of note for this clone: The same CDR3 can be traced to other DNA sequences in this sample. The chain employs TRBV5-4 and TRBJ2-5; 10 nucleotides align to TRBD2. Germline trimming cut 2 bases from V and 5 bases from J; bases unmatched to any gene: 3. CDR1 SGHNT and CDR2 YYREEE come from the germline V gene (reference sequence). The CDR3 runs 14 residues. CDR3: CASSLAGGRETQYF. CDR3 DNA sequence: TGTGCCAGCAGCTTAGCGGGGGGGAGGGAGACCCAGTACTTC.

Here the CDR3 reads CASSDRDNQPQHF. CDR3 DNA sequence: TGTGCCAGCAGTGACAGGGACAATCAGCCCCAGCATTTT. The rearrangement uses TRBV6-1 and TRBJ1-5; TRBD1 is a possible D gene (5 bases). The CDR3 consists of 13 residues. Germline CDR1 MNHNS, CDR2 SASEGT. Trimming removed 3 bases at V and 3 bases at J, with 6 bases between.

V and J are TRBV6-1 and TRBJ1-1; TRBD1 matches at 11 bases. This CDR3 spans 19 amino acids. Germline lookup yields CDR1 MNHNS and CDR2 SASEGT. V shed 4 bases and J 0 bases; nucleotides not matched to a gene: 13. CDR3 DNA: TGTGCCAGCAGTGCATCCCGAAGGACAGGGGGCCGTATGAACACTGAAGCTTTCTTT. Its translation: CASSASRRTGGRMNTEAFF.

This clone has more than one count but fewer than ten. This sequence joins TRBV3-1 (or the pseudogene TRBV3-2) and TRBJ1-2; D gene unclear. Per germline, CDR1 LGHDT and CDR2 YNNKEL (reference sequence). V lost 3 bases to trimming and J lost 8 bases, with 10 bases between them. This CDR3 is 12 amino acids long. The CDR3 nucleotides are TGTGCCAGCAGCCACGGCGAGGGCGGCTACACCTTC. Translating gives CASSHGEGGYTF.

The chain has TRBV4-2 and TRBJ2-2; 8 bases fit TRBD2. The CDR3 runs 16 residues. The junction had 5 bases not matched to a gene; V was cut back by 0 bases and J by 5 bases. Looked up from germline, CDR1 is LGHNA and CDR2 is YNFKEQ. DNA for the CDR3: TGTGCCAGCAGCCAAGATCTCCTAGCGGGTACCGGGGAGCTGTTTTTT. This encodes CASSQDLLAGTGELFF.

This clone is a singleton in its sample. In nucleotides, the CDR3 is TGTGCCATCAGTGAGAATTCCGGTTACACAGATACGCAGTATTTT. Its protein product is CAISENSGYTDTQYF. The chain uses TRBV10-3 and TRBJ2-3; unclear D gene. Germline assignment: CDR1 ENHRY and CDR2 SYGVKD. The germline V and J ends were trimmed by 2 bases and 2 bases, with 11 bases remaining between them. The CDR3 spans 15 residues.

This clone was seen only once. The chain joins TRBV5-1 to TRBJ1-4, with 8 bases matching TRBD1. Germline trimming cut 4 bases from V and 6 bases from J; bases unmatched to any gene: 5. Per the germline V gene, CDR1 is SGHRS and CDR2 is YFSETQ. This CDR3 has 14 amino acids. The CDR3 nucleotides are TGCGCCAGCAGCCCGGACAGGGCTTATGAAAAACTGTTTTTT. Amino acids: CASSPDRAYEKLFF.

The chain employs TRBV13 and TRBJ2-3; 12 positions match TRBD2. The CDR3 sequence is 18 residues long. Germline V gene sequence: CDR1 PRHDT, CDR2 FYEKMQ (reference sequence). Losses at the gene ends were 5 bases for V and 5 bases for J; bases not matched to a gene: 14. DNA for the CDR3: TGTGCCAGCAGCCAGCGGGGTACTAGCGGGGGGCATATAGATACGCAGTATTTT. Translation: CASSQRGTSGGHIDTQYF.

The chain carries TRBV5-8 and TRBJ2-3, with 8 positions matching TRBD2. The CDR3 loop spans 15 amino acids. Germline V gene lookup returns CDR1 SGHTS and CDR2 YDEGEE. V shed 4 bases and J 2 bases; nucleotides not matched to a gene: 6. The chain's CDR3 is CASSGLAGPTDTQYF. The CDR3 region has the DNA TGTGCCAGCAGCGGTCTAGCGGGCCCCACAGATACGCAGTATTTT.

The chain joins TRBV27 to TRBJ2-7; TRBD2 matches at 11 bases. This CDR3 comprises 15 residues. J gave up 0 bases and V 5 bases, and 3 bases lay outside the gene matches. Germline loops: CDR1 MNHEY, CDR2 SMNVEV (reference sequence). The CDR3 DNA reads as TGTGCCAGCAGTACTAGCGGGGGCGTCTCCTACGAGCAGTACTTC. This codes for CASSTSGGVSYEQYF.

The chain uses TRBV9 and TRBJ2-7; the match to TRBD1 covers 10 bases. This CDR3 region has 15 residues. V lost 0 bases and J lost 3; bases outside the gene matches: 3. Germline assignment: CDR1 SGDLS and CDR2 YYNGEE. The CDR3 coding sequence is TGTGCCAGCAGCGTAGGGGACAGGGGACTCTACGAGCAGTACTTC. Its protein is CASSVGDRGLYEQYF. The complete variable domain, with remaining parts taken from reference TRBV9 and TRBJ2-7, reads DSGVTQTPKHLITATGQRVTLRCSPRSGDLSVYWYQQSLDQGLQFLIQYYNGEERAKGNILERFSAQQFPDLHSELNLSSLELGDSALYFCASSVGDRGLYEQYFGPGTRLTVT.

The chain combines TRBV7-8 with TRBJ1-5; 7 bases fit TRBD1. V lost 7 bases, J lost 5 bases, and 5 bases stayed unmatched. There are 13 residues in the CDR3. Germline V gene data show CDR1 as SGHVS and CDR2 as FQNEAQ. This chain's CDR3 is CASTFQGDQPQHF. For the CDR3, the DNA is TGTGCCAGCACCTTTCAGGGGGATCAGCCCCAGCATTTT.

The V and J genes are TRBV5-1 and TRBJ2-1; TRBD1 matches at 9 bases. CDR1 and CDR2 from the germline V gene are SGHRS and YFSETQ. This CDR3 has 17 amino acids. V shed 3 bases and J 2 bases; nucleotides not matched to a gene: 9. The CDR3 sequence: CASSWQTGGGPYNEQFF. For the CDR3, the DNA is TGCGCCAGCAGCTGGCAAACAGGGGGCGGCCCCTACAATGAGCAGTTCTTC.

The rearrangement links TRBV6-5 to TRBJ2-5; the D gene is possibly TRBD1 (5 bases). CDR1 is MNHEY and CDR2 is SVGAGI in the germline V gene. The CDR3 contains 13 residues. V was shortened by 6 bases and J by 12 bases, with 20 bases between the two germline ends. CDR3 region: CASRETASPKEYF. As DNA, the CDR3 is TGTGCCAGCAGAGAGACAGCGAGCCCCAAGGAGTACTTC.

This chain connects TRBV30 to TRBJ2-7; 7 bases fit TRBD2. CDR1 is GTSNPN, CDR2 SVGIG, per germline (reference sequence). The CDR3 totals 12 residues. V was clipped by 0 bases and J by 6 bases; unmatched bases: 2. CDR3 in amino acids: CAWSVAGSEQYF. CDR3 nucleotide sequence: TGTGCCTGGAGTGTAGCGGGGAGCGAGCAGTACTTC.

The chain carries TRBV28 and TRBJ2-5; TRBD2 might be the D (5 bases). The CDR3 runs to 15 residues. Germline values: CDR1 MDHEN, CDR2 SYDVKM. Trimming pared 5 bases from V and 4 bases from J, leaving 17 bases between. CDR3 in DNA: TGTGCCAGCAGTGACCCTACGGGGTTGGTAGAGACCCAGTACTTC. Translated: CASSDPTGLVETQYF.

The chain has TRBV7-9 and TRBJ2-3; D perhaps matches TRBD2 (6 bases). This CDR3 has 14 residues. Trimming removed 3 bases from V and 4 bases from J, with 11 bases in between. The germline CDR1 and CDR2 sequences are SEHNR and FQNEAQ (reference sequence). The CDR3 DNA sequence: TGTGCCAGCAGCTTGCCGGGGGATGCAGATACGCAGTATTTT. It yields the protein CASSLPGDADTQYF.

The chain couples TRBV5-8 to TRBJ2-6, with 7 bases that match TRBD2. This CDR3 is 16 amino acids long. Germline CDR1 reads SGHTS; CDR2 reads YDEGEE. With 3 bases clipped from V and 1 base from J, the junction kept 4 bases outside the gene matches. CDR3 in amino acids: CASSWDYPSGANVLTF. DNA of the CDR3: TGTGCCAGCAGCTGGGACTACCCGTCTGGGGCCAACGTCCTGACTTTC.

This chain links TRBV19 with TRBJ1-2; no firm D call. V lost 9 bases, J lost 5 bases, and 10 bases lay in between. The CDR3 covers 11 residues. Germline lookup yields CDR1 LNHDA and CDR2 SQIVND (reference sequence). CDR3 residues: CASSQAYGYTF. CDR3 nucleotide sequence: TGTGCCAGCTCGCAGGCTTATGGCTACACCTTC.

The chain couples TRBV3-1 (or the pseudogene TRBV3-2) to TRBJ1-1, with 8 bases lining up with TRBD1. Germline CDR1 and CDR2: LGHDT and YNNKEL (reference sequence). After removal of 2 bases from V and 13 bases from J, the junction contained 3 bases not matched to a gene. This CDR3 contains 11 residues. For the CDR3, the DNA is TGTGCCAGCAGCCAACAGGGGGCCCTTTTCTTT. This codes for CASSQQGALFF.

The V call is TRBV5-4, the J call TRBJ1-2; D is perhaps TRBD1 (5 bases). The V end was cut by 3 bases, the J end by 3 bases, with 9 bases between. The CDR3 has 13 residues. Germline V gene data show CDR1 as SGHNT and CDR2 as YYREEE (reference sequence). The CDR3 DNA is TGTGCCAGCAGCTCTTGGGGGGACTATGGCTACACCTTC. It translates to CASSSWGDYGYTF.

V gene TRBV27 combines with J gene TRBJ1-2, with 7 bases aligning to TRBD1. The CDR3 has 15 residues. Unmatched junction bases numbered 9, after V lost 6 bases and J lost 2 bases. Germline assignment: CDR1 MNHEY and CDR2 SMNVEV (reference sequence). The CDR3 nucleotides are TGTGCCAGCAGACCAGACAGGGTCCCGAACTATGGCTACACCTTC. Its translation is CASRPDRVPNYGYTF.

This chain links TRBV27 with TRBJ2-1; 11 bases are shared with TRBD2. CDR3 length equals 16 residues. Trimming cost V 1 base and J 2 bases; bases outside gene matches: 1. CDR1 is MNHEY, CDR2 SMNVEV, per germline (reference sequence). CDR3 sequence: CASSLLAGGPYNEQFF. CDR3 nucleotide sequence: TGTGCCAGCAGTTTATTAGCGGGAGGGCCCTACAATGAGCAGTTCTTC.

The gene calls are TRBV9 and TRBJ1-1; D gene unclear. Germline V gene data show CDR1 as SGDLS and CDR2 as YYNGEE. With 2 bases removed from V and 0 bases from J, the gap between germline ends came to 5 bases. This CDR3 is built from 13 residues. This CDR3 reads CASSVEMNTEAFF. The CDR3 region has the DNA TGTGCCAGCAGCGTCGAGATGAACACTGAAGCTTTCTTT. Filled out from reference TRBV9 and TRBJ1-1, the complete variable domain reads DSGVTQTPKHLITATGQRVTLRCSPRSGDLSVYWYQQSLDQGLQFLIQYYNGEERAKGNILERFSAQQFPDLHSELNLSSLELGDSALYFCASSVEMNTEAFFGQGTRLTVV.